This T cell receptor (beta chain) appears in the sequencing data of a study of cytomegalovirus exposure and HLA in healthy donors. The PCR made use of 60 Vbeta and 13 Jbeta primers. TCRdb keeps only in-frame clones here, not all; method: immunoSEQ multiplex PCR. The repertoire holds 280,000 or so clones, with about 90% as singletons. Germline CDR1 SGHRS, CDR2 YFSETQ. The V end was cut by 4 bases, the J end by 2 bases, with 14 bases between. The CDR3 contains 15 residues. J is TRBJ2-3 and V is TRBV5-1; perhaps TRBD2 as D (6 bases). The source is a woman aged 18-35 years in good health and CMV-seronegative. Material for sequencing was PBMCs. For the CDR3, the DNA is TGCGCCAGCAGCCCACCCGGGGGACCCACAGATACGCAGTATTTT. Protein: CASSPPGGPTDTQYF. The full variable domain, its missing parts supplied by reference TRBV5-1 and TRBJ2-3, is KAGVTQTPRYLIKTRGQQVTLSCSPISGHRSVSWYQQTPGQGLQFLFEYFSETQRNKGNFPGRFSGRQFSNSRSEMNVSTLELGDSALYLCASSPPGGPTDTQYFGPGTRLTVL.